The present TCR beta chain was sequenced within a study of blood T cell repertoires in COVID-19. Study as a whole: Samples came from the United States, Italy and Spain, spanning acute and convalescent COVID-19.

Study processing details: For nucleated cells, counts were estimated from reference gene primer amplification. Sequencing was performed with immunoSEQ multiplex PCR; in TCRdb, only in-frame clones are kept and a portion is missing. Clonal size and the V and J genes are those of that table, whereas D and trimming came from the DNA. The sample has 250,000 to 350,000 clones; roughly 90% are singletons. Germline assignment: CDR1 SGHTA and CDR2 FQGTGA. Trimming took 4 bases from V and 4 from J, leaving 11 bases between them. This CDR3 has 15 residues. The sequence was obtained from a woman aged 25 to 45 with COVID-19, enrolled during active disease. The sequenced sample was peripheral blood. V and J are TRBV7-3 and TRBJ1-6; D is possibly TRBD1 (6 bases). The CDR3 protein is CASSSGDGYNSPLHF. The CDR3 nucleotides are TGTGCCAGCAGCTCAGGGGACGGGTATAATTCACCCCTCCACTTT.